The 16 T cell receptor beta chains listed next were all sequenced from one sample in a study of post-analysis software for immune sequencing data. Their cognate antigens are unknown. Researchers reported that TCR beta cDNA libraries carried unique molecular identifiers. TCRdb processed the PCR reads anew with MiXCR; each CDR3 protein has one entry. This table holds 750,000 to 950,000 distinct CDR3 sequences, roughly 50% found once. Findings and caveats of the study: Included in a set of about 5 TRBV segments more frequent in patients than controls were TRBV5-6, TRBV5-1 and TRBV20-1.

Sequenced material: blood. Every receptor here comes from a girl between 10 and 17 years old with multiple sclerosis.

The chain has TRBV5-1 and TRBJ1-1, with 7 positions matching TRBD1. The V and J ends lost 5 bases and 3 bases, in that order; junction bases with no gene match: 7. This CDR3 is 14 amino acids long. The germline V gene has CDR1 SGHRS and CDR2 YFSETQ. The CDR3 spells CASRSGTDHTEAFF. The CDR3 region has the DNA TGCGCCAGCAGGTCCGGGACAGACCACACTGAAGCTTTCTTT.

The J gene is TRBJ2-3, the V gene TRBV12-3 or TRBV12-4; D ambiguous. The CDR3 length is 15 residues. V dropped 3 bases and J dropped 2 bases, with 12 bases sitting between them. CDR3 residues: CASSFGRADTDTQYF. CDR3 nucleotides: TGTGCCAGCAGTTTCGGCAGAGCCGACACAGATACGCAGTATTTT.

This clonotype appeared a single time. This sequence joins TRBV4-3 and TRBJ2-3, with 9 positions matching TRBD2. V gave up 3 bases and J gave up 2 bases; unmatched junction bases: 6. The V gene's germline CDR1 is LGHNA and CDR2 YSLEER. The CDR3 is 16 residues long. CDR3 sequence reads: CASSQAAGGLTDTQYF. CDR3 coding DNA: TGCGCCAGCAGCCAGGCTGCGGGAGGGCTCACAGATACGCAGTATTTT.

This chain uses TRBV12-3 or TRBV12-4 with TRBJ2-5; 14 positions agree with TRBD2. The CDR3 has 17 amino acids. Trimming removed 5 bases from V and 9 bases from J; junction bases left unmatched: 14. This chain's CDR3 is CASSPTLPGLAGASQYF. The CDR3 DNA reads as TGTGCCAGCAGTCCCACTTTACCGGGACTAGCGGGAGCTTCCCAGTACTTC.

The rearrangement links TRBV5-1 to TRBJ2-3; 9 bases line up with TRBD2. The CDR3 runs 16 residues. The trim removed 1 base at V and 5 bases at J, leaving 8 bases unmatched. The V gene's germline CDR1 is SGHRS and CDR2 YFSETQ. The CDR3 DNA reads TGCGCCAGCAGCTTGAGACTAGCGGAGCGGGGAGATACGCAGTATTTT. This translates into CASSLRLAERGDTQYF.

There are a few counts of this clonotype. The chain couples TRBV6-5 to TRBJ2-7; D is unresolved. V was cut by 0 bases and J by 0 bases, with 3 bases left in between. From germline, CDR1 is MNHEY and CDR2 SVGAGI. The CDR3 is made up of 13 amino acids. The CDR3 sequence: CASSYSPSYEQYF. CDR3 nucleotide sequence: TGTGCCAGCAGTTACTCACCCTCCTACGAGCAGTACTTC.

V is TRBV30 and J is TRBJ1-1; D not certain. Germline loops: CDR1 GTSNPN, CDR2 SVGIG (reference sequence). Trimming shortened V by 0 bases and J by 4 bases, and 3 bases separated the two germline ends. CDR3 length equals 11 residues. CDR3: CAWSVGTEAFF. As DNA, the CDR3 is TGTGCCTGGAGTGTCGGCACTGAAGCTTTCTTT.

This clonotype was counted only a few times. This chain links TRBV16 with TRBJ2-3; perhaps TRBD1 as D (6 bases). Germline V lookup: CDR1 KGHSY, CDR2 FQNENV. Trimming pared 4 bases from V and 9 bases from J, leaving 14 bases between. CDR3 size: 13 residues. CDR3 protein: CASSPSQGNTQYF. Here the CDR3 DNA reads TGTGCCAGCAGCCCGTCTCAGGGGAACACGCAGTATTTT.

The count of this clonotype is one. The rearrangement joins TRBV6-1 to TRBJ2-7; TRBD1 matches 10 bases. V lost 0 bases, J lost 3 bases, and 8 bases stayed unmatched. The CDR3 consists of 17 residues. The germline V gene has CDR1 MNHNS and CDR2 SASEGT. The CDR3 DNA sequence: TGTGCCAGCAGTGAAGCGCTTCTCGGGACAGGGGTCTACGAGCAGTACTTC. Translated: CASSEALLGTGVYEQYF.

CDR3 bases: TGCAGTGCTCGCAGGGGAAGTAATTCACCCCTCCACTTT. Its protein product is CSARRGSNSPLHF. This sequence joins TRBV20-1 and TRBJ1-6; TRBD1 might be the D (6 bases). This CDR3 comprises 13 residues. Germline CDR1 DFQATT, CDR2 SNEGSKA (reference sequence). V lost 5 bases to trimming and J lost 6 bases, with 11 bases between them.

CDR3 sequence: CASSSRQASYNEQFF. For the CDR3, the DNA is TGCGCCAGCAGCTCTAGGCAGGCCTCGTACAATGAGCAGTTCTTC. The chain is built from TRBV5-1 and TRBJ2-1, with unresolved D. Between the trimmed V and J ends, which lost 3 bases and 4 bases, there was a span of 14 bases. CDR3 size: 15 residues. The germline V gene has CDR1 SGHRS and CDR2 YFSETQ.

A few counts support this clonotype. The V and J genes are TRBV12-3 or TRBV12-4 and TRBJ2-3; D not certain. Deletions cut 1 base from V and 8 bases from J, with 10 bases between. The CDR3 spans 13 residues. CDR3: CASSLGSPGTQYF. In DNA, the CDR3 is TGTGCCAGCAGTTTAGGGAGCCCGGGTACGCAGTATTTT.

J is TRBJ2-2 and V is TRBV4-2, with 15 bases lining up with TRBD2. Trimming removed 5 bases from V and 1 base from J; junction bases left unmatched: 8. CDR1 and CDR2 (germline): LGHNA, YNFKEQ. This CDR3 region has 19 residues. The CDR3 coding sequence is TGTGCCAGCAGCGAACCGGGACTAGCGGGAGGTCTGAACACCGGGGAGCTGTTTTTT. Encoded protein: CASSEPGLAGGLNTGELFF.

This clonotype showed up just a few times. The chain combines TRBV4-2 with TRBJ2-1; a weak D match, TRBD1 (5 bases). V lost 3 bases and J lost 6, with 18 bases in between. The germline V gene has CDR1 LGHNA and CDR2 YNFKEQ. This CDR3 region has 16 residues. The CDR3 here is CASSQWWGIGANEQFF. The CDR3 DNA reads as TGTGCCAGCAGCCAGTGGTGGGGCATTGGGGCCAATGAGCAGTTCTTC.

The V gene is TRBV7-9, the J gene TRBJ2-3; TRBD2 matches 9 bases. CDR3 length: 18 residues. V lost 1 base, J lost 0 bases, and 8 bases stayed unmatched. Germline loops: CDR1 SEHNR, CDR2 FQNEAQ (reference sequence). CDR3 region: CASSLGGILAGSTDTQYF. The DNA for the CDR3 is TGTGCCAGCAGCTTAGGTGGGATCCTAGCGGGAAGCACAGATACGCAGTATTTT. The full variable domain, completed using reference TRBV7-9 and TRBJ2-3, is DTGVSQNPRHKITKRGQNVTFRCDPISEHNRLYWYRQTLGQGPEFLTYFQNEAQLEKSRLLSDRFSAERPKGSFSTLEIQRTEQGDSAMYLCASSLGGILAGSTDTQYFGPGTRLTVL.

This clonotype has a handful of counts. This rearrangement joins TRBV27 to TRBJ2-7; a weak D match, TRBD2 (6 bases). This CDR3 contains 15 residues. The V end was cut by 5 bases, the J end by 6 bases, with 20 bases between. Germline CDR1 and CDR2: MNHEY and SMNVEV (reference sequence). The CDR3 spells CASSITGLASREQYF. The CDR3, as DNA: TGTGCCAGCAGTATCACGGGACTGGCGAGCCGCGAGCAGTACTTC.